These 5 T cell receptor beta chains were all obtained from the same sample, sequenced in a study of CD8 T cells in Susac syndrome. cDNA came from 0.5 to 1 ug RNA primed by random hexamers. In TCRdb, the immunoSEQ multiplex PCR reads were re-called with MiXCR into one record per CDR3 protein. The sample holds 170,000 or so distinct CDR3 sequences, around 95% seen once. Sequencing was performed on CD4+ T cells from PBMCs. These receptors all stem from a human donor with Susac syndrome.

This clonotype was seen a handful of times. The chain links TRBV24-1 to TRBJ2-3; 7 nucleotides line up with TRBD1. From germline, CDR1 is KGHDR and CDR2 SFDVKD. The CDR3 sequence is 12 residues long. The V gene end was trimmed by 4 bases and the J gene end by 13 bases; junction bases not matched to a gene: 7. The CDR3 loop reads CATSDRGQVEYF. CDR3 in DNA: TGTGCCACCAGTGACCGTGGACAGGTTGAGTATTTT.

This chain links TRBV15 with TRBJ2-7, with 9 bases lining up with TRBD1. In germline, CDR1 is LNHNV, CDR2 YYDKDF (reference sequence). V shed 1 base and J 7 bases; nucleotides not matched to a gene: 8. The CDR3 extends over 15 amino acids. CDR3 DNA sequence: TGTGCCACCAGCAGAGCCGGGACAGGGCGAGTGGAGCAGTACTTC. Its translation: CATSRAGTGRVEQYF.

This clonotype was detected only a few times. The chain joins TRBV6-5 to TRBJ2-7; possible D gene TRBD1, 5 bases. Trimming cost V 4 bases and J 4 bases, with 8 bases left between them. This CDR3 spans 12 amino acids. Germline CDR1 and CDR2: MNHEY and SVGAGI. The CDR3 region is CASSFSGYEQYF. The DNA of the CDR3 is TGTGCCAGCAGTTTTTCAGGGTACGAGCAGTACTTC.

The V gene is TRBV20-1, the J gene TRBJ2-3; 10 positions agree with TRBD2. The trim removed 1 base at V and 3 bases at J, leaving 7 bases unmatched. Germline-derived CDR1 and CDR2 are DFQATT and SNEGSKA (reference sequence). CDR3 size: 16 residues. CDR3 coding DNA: TGCAGTGCTAGAGGCGGGGCTAGCGGGAGTACAGATACGCAGTATTTT. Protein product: CSARGGASGSTDTQYF.

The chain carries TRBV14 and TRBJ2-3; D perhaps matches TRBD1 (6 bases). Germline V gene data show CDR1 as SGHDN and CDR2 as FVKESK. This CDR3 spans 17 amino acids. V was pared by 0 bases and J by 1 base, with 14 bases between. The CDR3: CASSQEASRGGTDTQYF. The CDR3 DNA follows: TGTGCCAGCAGCCAAGAAGCCTCCAGGGGAGGCACAGATACGCAGTATTTT.